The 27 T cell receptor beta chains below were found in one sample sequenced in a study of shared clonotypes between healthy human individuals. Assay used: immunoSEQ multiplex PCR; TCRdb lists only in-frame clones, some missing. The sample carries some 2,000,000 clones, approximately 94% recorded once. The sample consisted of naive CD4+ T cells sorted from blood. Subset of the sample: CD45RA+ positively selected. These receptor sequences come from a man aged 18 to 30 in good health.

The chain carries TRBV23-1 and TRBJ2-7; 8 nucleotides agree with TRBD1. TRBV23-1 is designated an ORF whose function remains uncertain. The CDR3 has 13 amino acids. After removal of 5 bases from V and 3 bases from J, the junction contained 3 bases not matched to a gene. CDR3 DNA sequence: TGCGCCAGCAGTACCGGACAGGGCTACGAGCAGTACTTC. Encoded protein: CASSTGQGYEQYF.

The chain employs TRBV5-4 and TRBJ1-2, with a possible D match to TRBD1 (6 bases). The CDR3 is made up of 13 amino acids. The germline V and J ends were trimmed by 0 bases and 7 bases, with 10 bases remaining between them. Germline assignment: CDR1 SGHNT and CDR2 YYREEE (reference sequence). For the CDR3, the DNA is TGTGCCAGCAGCTTGGACAGGGCGAGTGGCTACACCTTC. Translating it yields CASSLDRASGYTF.

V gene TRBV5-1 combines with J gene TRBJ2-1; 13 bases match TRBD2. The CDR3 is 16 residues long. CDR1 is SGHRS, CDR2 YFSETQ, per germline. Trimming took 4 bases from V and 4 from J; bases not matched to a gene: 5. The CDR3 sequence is CASSEKTSGGYNEQFF. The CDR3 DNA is TGCGCCAGCAGCGAGAAGACTAGCGGGGGGTACAATGAGCAGTTCTTC.

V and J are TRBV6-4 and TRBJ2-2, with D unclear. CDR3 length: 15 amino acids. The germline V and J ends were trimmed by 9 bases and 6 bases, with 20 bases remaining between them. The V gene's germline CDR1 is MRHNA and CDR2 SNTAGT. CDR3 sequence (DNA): TGTGCCAGACATGACTTTCGGAGTGGGGCCGGGGAGCTGTTTTTT. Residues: CARHDFRSGAGELFF.

The CDR3 coding sequence is TGTGCCAGCAGCCCCCCCGGGGCCGCCTACGAGCAGTACTTC. Its protein product is CASSPPGAAYEQYF. The V and J genes are TRBV5-4 and TRBJ2-7; the D gene could be TRBD1 or TRBD2 (5 bases each). This CDR3 region has 14 residues. Germline values: CDR1 SGHNT, CDR2 YYREEE (reference sequence). V lost 4 bases and J lost 2, with 13 bases in between.

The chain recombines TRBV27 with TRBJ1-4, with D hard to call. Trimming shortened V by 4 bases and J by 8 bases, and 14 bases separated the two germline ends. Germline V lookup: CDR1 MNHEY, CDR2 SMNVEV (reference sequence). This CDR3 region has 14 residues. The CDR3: CASSYHGPSEKLFF. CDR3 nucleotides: TGTGCCAGCAGTTATCACGGGCCCAGCGAAAAACTGTTTTTT.

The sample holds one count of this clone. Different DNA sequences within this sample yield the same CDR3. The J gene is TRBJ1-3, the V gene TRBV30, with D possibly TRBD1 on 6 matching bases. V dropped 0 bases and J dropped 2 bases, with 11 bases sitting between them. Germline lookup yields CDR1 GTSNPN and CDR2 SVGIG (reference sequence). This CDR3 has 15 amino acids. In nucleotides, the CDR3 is TGTGCCTGGAGTGTACGCAGGGGTACTGGAAACACCATATATTTT. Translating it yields CAWSVRRGTGNTIYF.

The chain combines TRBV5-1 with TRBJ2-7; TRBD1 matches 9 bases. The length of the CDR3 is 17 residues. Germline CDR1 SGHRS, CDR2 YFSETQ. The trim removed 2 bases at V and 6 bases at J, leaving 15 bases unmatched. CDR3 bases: TGCGCCAGCAGCTTACGCCGGAACCCGGGACAGGGAGGCGAGCAGTACTTC. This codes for CASSLRRNPGQGGEQYF.

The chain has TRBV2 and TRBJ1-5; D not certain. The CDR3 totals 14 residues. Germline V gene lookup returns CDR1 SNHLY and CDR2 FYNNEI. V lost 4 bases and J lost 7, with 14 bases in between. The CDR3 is CASSVQGLGQPQHF. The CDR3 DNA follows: TGTGCCAGCAGTGTGCAAGGGCTTGGGCAGCCCCAGCATTTT.

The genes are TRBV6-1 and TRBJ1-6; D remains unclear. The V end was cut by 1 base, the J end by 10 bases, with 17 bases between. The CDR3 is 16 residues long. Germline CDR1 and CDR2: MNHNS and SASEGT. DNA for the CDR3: TGTGCCAGCAGTGAAGAGTTGTATGGAAATTGGTCACCCCTCCACTTT. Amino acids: CASSEELYGNWSPLHF.

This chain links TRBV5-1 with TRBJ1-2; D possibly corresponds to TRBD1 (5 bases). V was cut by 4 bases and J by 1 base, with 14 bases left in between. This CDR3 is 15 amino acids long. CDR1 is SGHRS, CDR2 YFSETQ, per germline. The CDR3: CASSRQGGGNYGYTF. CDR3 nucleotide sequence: TGCGCCAGCAGCCGGCAGGGTGGGGGTAACTATGGCTACACCTTC.

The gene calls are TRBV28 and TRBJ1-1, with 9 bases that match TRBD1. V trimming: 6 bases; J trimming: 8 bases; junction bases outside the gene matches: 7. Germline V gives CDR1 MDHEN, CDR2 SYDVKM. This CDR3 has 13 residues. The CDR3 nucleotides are TGTGCCAGCAGCCTTAGGGGACAGGGAGAAGCTTTCTTT. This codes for CASSLRGQGEAFF.

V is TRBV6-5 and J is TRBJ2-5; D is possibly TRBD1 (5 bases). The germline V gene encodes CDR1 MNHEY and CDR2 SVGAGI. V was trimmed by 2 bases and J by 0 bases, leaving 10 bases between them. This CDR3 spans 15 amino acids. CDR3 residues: CASSYRKDNQETQYF. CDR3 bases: TGTGCCAGCAGTTACCGAAAGGACAACCAAGAGACCCAGTACTTC.

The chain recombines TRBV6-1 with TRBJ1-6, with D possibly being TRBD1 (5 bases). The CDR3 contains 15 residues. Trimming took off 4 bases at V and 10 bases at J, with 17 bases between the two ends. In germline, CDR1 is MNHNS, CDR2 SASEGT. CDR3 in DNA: TGTGCCAGCAGTGTTGCCGCGGGGGGAGAATCACCCCTCCACTTT. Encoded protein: CASSVAAGGESPLHF.

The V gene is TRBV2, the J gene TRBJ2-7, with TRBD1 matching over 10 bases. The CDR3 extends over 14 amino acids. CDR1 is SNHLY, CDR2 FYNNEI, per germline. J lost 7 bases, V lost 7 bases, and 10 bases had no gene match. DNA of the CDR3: TGTGCCAGCACTCCGGGACAGGGGTCGTGGGAGCAGTACTTC. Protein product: CASTPGQGSWEQYF.

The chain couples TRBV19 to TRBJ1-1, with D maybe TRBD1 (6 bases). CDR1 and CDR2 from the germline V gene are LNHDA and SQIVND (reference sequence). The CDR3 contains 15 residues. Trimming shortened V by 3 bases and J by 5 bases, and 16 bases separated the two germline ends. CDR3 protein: CASSMAVQGFTEAFF. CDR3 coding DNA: TGTGCCAGTAGTATGGCCGTACAGGGTTTTACTGAAGCTTTCTTT. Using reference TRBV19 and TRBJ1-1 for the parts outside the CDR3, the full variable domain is DGGITQSPKYLFRKEGQNVTLSCEQNLNHDAMYWYRQDPGQGLRLIYYSQIVNDFQKGDIAEGYSVSREKKESFPLTVTSAQKNPTAFYLCASSMAVQGFTEAFFGQGTRLTVV.

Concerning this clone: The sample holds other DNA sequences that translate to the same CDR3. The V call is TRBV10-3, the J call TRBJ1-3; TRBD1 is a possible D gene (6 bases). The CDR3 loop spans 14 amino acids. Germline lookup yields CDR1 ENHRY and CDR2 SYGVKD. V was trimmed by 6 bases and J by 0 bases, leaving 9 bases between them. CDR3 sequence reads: CAIRETGSGNTIYF. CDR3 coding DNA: TGTGCCATCAGAGAGACAGGCTCTGGAAACACCATATATTTT.

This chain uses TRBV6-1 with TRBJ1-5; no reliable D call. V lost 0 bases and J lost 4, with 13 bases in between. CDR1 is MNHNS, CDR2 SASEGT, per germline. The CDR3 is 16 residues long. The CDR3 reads CASSEAGNLRNQPQHF. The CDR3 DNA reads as TGTGCCAGCAGTGAAGCCGGGAATCTACGGAATCAGCCCCAGCATTTT.

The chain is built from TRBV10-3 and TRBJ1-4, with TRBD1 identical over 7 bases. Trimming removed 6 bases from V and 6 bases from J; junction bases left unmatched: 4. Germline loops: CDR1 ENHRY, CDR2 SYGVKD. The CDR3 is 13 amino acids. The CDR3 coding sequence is TGTGCCATCAGGGACAGGAAGGATGAAAAACTGTTTTTT. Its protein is CAIRDRKDEKLFF.

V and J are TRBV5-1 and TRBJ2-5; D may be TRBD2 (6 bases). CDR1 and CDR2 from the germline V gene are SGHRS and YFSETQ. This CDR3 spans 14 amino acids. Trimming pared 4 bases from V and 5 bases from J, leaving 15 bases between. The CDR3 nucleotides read TGCGCCAGCAGCGCGGTACTAGCTTCGGAGACCCAGTACTTC. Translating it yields CASSAVLASETQYF.

DNA for the CDR3: TGTGCCAGCACCAACAGGGGCTCGTACACCGGGGAGCTGTTTTTT. This sequence encodes CASTNRGSYTGELFF. The J gene is TRBJ2-2, the V gene TRBV11-1; 7 bases agree with TRBD1. The V and J ends lost 7 bases and 3 bases, in that order; junction bases with no gene match: 8. The CDR3 runs 15 residues. In germline, CDR1 is SGHAT, CDR2 FQDESV (reference sequence).

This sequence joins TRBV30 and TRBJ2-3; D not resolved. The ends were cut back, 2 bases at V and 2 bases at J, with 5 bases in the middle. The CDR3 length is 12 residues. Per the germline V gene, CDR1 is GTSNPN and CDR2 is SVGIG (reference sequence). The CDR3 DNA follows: TGTGCCTGGAGTCCCCACACAGATACGCAGTATTTT. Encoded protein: CAWSPHTDTQYF.

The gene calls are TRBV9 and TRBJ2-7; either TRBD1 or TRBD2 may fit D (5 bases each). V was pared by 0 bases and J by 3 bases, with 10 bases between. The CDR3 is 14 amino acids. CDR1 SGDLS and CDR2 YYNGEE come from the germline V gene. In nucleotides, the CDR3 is TGTGCCAGCAGCGTAGCGGGGCTCAACTACGAGCAGTACTTC. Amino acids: CASSVAGLNYEQYF.

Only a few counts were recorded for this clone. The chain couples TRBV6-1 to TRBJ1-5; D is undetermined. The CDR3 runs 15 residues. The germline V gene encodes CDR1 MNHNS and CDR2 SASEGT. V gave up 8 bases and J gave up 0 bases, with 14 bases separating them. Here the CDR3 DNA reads TGTGCCAGCCGGGGTCGAGACCTTAGCAATCAGCCCCAGCATTTT. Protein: CASRGRDLSNQPQHF.

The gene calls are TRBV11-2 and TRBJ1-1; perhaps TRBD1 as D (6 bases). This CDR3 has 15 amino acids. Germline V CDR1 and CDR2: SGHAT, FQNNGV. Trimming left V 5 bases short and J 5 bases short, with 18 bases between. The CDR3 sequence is CASSSRASGDTEAFF. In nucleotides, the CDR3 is TGTGCCAGCAGCAGCCGAGCCTCAGGGGATACTGAAGCTTTCTTT.

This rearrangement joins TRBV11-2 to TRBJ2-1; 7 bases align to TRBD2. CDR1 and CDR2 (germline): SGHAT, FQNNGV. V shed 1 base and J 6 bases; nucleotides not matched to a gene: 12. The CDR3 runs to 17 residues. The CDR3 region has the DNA TGTGCCAGCAGCTTAGTCGGGCTGACTAGCCCCCCCAATGAGCAGTTCTTC. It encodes CASSLVGLTSPPNEQFF.

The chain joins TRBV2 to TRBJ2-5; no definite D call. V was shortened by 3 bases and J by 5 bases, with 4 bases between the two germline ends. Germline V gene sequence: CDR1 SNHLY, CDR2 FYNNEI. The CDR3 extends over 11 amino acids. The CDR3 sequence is CASSDSETQYF. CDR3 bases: TGTGCCAGCAGTGACTCGGAGACCCAGTACTTC.